This note documents a single T cell receptor beta chain sequence. Its target is not known. Using immunoSEQ multiplex PCR, the repertoire was profiled, and TCRdb retains in-frame clones only, with some absent. The data contain 200,000 to 300,000 clones, 93% of them seen just once; the ten biggest clones take up around 0.57%. The V gene's germline CDR1 is MNHEY and CDR2 SVGAGI. The CDR3 is made up of 14 amino acids. V gave up 4 bases and J gave up 7 bases, with 11 bases separating them. This entry belongs to a study of T cell responses to AZD1222 COVID-19 vaccine. Study background: Analyses pooled second doses at about 4 or about 12 weeks.

Study outcomes and limitations: Recipients of two AZD1222 doses showed rising Spike-specific TCR breadth and depth. Baseline testing showed seropositivity in only a handful of AZD1222 recipients. Donors in the cohort were predominantly white British and more often female, and clonal diversity was possibly underestimated.

The sequencing here drew on peripheral blood, taken on day 0 of AZD1222 vaccination. This receptor was identified in an adult in good health. V and J are TRBV6-5 and TRBJ1-6; the D is unclear. As DNA, the CDR3 is TGTGCCAGCAGTTCTGGAATTATAAATTCACCCCTCCACTTT. Translating gives CASSSGIINSPLHF.